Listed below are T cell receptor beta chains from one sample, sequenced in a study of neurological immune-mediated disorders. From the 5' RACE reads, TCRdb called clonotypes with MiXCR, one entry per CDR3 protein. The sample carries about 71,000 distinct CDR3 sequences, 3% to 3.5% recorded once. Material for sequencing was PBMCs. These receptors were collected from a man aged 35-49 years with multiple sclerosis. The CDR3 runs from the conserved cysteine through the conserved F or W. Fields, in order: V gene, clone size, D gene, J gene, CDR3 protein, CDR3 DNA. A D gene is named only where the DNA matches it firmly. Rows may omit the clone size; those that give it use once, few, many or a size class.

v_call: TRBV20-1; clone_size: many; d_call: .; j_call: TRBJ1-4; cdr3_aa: CSASEEGLGKLFF; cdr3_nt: TGCAGTGCTAGTGAGGAGGGGTTGGGGAAACTGTTTTTT
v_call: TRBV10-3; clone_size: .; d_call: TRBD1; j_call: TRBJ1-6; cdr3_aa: CAISEDRVATLNF; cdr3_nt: TGTGCCATCAGCGAAGACAGGGTTGCAACCCTCAACTTT
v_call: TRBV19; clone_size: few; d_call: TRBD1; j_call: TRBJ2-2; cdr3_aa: CASSTDRENTGELFF; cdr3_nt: TGTGCCAGTAGTACAGACAGGGAGAACACCGGGGAGCTGTTTTTT
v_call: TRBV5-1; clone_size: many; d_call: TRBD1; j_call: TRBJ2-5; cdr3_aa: CASSGGTGGVETQYF; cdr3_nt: TGCGCCAGCAGCGGCGGGACAGGGGGCGTAGAGACCCAGTACTTC
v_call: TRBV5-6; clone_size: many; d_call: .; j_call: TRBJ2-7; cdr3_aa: CASSLTGRSYEQYF; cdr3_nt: TGTGCCAGCAGCCTCACCGGCAGGTCCTACGAGCAGTACTTC
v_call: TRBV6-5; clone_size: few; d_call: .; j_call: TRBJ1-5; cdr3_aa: CASSPGRYSNQHQHF; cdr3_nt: TGTGCCAGCAGTCCCGGACGTTATAGCAATCAGCACCAGCATTTT
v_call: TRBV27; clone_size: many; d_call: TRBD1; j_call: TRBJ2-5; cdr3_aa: CASSWDRGVETQYF; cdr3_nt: TGTGCCAGCAGCTGGGACAGGGGGGTGGAGACCCAGTACTTC
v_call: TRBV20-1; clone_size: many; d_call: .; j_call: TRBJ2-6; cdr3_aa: CSAVVGSSGANVLTF; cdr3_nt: TGCAGTGCTGTGGTCGGAAGCTCTGGGGCCAACGTCCTGACTTTC
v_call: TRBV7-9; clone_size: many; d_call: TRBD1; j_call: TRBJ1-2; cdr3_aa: CASSPGGTAYTGYTF; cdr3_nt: TGTGCCAGCAGCCCTGGGGGGACAGCCTACACCGGCTACACCTTC
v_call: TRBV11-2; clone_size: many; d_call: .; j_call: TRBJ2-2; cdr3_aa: CASSPRPTRTTGELFF; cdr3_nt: TGTGCCAGCAGTCCCCGACCAACGCGAACCACCGGGGAGCTGTTTTTT
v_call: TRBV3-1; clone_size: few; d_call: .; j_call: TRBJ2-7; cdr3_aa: CDSSKDVDEQYF; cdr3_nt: TGTGACAGCAGCAAAGACGTAGACGAGCAGTACTTC
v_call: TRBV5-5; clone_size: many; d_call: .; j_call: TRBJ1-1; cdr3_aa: CASSLLIPGTEAFF; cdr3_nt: TGTGCCAGCAGCTTGCTTATCCCGGGAACTGAAGCTTTCTTT
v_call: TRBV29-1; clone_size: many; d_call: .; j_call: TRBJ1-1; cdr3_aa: CSVEDPWEAFF; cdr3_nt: TGCAGCGTTGAAGATCCGTGGGAAGCTTTCTTT
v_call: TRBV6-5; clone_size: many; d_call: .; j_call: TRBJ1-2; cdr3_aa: CASRHPLPRDGYYGYTF; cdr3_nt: TGTGCCAGCAGGCACCCACTGCCCAGGGACGGATACTATGGCTACACCTTC
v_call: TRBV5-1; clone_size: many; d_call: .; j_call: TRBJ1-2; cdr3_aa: CASSLDGEGGYGYTF; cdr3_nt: TGCGCCAGCAGCTTGGATGGGGAAGGGGGCTATGGCTACACCTTC
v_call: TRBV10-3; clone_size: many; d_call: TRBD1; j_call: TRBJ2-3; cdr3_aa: CAISDESRTGSTDTQYF; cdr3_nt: TGTGCCATCAGTGATGAATCCCGGACAGGGTCAACAGATACGCAGTATTTT
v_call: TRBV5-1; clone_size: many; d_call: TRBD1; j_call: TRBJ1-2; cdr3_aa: CASSQGQSYGYTF; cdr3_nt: TGCGCCAGCAGTCAGGGACAGAGCTATGGCTACACCTTC
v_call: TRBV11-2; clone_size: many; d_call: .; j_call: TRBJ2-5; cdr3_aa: CASNPVGRQYQETQYF; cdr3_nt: TGTGCCAGCAACCCAGTCGGACGACAGTACCAAGAGACCCAGTACTTC
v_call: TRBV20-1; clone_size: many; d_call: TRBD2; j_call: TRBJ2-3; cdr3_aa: CSARDPSGGSRADTQYF; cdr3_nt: TGCAGTGCTAGAGACCCCTCAGGCGGGAGTCGGGCAGATACGCAGTATTTT
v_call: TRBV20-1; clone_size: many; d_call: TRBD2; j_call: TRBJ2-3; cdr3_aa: CSARDFAGGGTDTQYF; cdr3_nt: TGCAGTGCTAGAGACTTTGCGGGAGGGGGCACAGATACGCAGTATTTT
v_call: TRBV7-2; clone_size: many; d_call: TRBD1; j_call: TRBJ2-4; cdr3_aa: CASSPGQPKNIQYF; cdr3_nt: TGTGCCAGCAGCCCGGGACAGCCCAAAAACATTCAGTACTTC
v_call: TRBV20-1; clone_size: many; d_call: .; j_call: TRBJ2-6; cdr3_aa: CSAPDAGSGANVLTF; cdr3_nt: TGCAGTGCGCCAGACGCGGGGTCTGGGGCCAACGTCCTGACTTTC
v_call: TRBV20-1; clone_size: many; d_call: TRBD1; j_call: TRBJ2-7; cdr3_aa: CSASGTGGFGYEQYF; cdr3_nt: TGCAGTGCCTCCGGGACAGGGGGCTTTGGCTACGAGCAGTACTTC